Below are 21 T cell receptor beta chains sequenced from a single sample in a study of radiotherapy plus CTLA-4 blockade in lung cancer. Sequencing was performed with immunoSEQ multiplex PCR; in TCRdb, only in-frame clones are kept and a portion is missing. The table includes 90,000 to 100,000 clones, roughly 74% detected once. This material consisted of peripheral blood, taken from a patient treated with radiotherapy plus ipilimumab. These receptors were taken from a human donor with non-small cell lung cancer who had a partial response to radiotherapy plus ipilimumab. Some clones in this sample may be carry-over from other donors' samples.

The chain uses TRBV2 and TRBJ1-1; D possibly corresponds to TRBD1 (6 bases). Germline V lookup: CDR1 SNHLY, CDR2 FYNNEI. This CDR3 has 14 amino acids. Trimming took off 6 bases at V and 10 bases at J, with 21 bases between the two ends. CDR3 region: CASSHGTTSRAAFF. In nucleotides, the CDR3 is TGTGCCAGCAGCCATGGGACAACATCAAGGGCAGCTTTCTTT.

V and J are TRBV6-5 and TRBJ2-5, with D perhaps TRBD2 (6 bases). Germline V lookup: CDR1 MNHEY, CDR2 SVGAGI. V lost 0 bases, J lost 5 bases, and 10 bases lay in between. This CDR3 is built from 14 residues. The CDR3 protein is CASSYSYGGETQYF. Written as DNA, the CDR3 is TGTGCCAGCAGTTACTCGTATGGGGGGGAGACCCAGTACTTC.

This chain connects TRBV29-1 to TRBJ2-3, with 9 positions matching TRBD2. After removal of 4 bases from V and 3 bases from J, the junction contained 5 bases not matched to a gene. The CDR3 extends over 14 amino acids. The germline V gene has CDR1 SQVTM and CDR2 ANQGSEA. CDR3 amino acids: CSVGTSVWTDTQYF. CDR3 nucleotides: TGCAGCGTTGGGACTAGCGTGTGGACAGATACGCAGTATTTT.

CDR3: CASSPAGQGENIQYF. DNA of the CDR3: TGCGCCAGCAGCCCCGCTGGACAGGGTGAAAACATTCAGTACTTC. The rearrangement uses TRBV5-1 and TRBJ2-4; 8 nucleotides align to TRBD1. The CDR3 has 15 residues. V was pared by 4 bases and J by 5 bases, with 8 bases of the junction left unmatched. Looked up from germline, CDR1 is SGHRS and CDR2 is YFSETQ.

V gene TRBV28 combines with J gene TRBJ1-1; 9 positions match TRBD1. This CDR3 region has 14 residues. V lost 5 bases to trimming and J lost 6 bases; unmatched junction nucleotides: 7. In germline, CDR1 is MDHEN, CDR2 SYDVKM. The CDR3 nucleotides read TGTGCCAGCAGTACGACAGGGGGGTCAGCTGAAGCTTTCTTT. It is translated as CASSTTGGSAEAFF.

The chain is built from TRBV6-6 and TRBJ2-1, with D uncertain. Trimming left V 5 bases short and J 1 base short, with 3 bases between. This CDR3 has 12 residues. Germline loops: CDR1 MNHNY, CDR2 SVGAGI (reference sequence). The CDR3 loop is CASSLSYNEQFF. In DNA, the CDR3 is TGTGCCAGCAGTCTATCCTACAATGAGCAGTTCTTC.

The chain uses TRBV9 and TRBJ2-7; no clear D. Trimming removed 0 bases from V and 0 bases from J, with 13 bases in between. Germline lookup yields CDR1 SGDLS and CDR2 YYNGEE. The CDR3 contains 16 residues. In DNA, the CDR3 is TGTGCCAGCAGCGTAGATCTCGCGGCGAGCTCCTACGAGCAGTACTTC. Its translation is CASSVDLAASSYEQYF.

The chain couples TRBV18 to TRBJ2-5, with a possible D match to TRBD2 (6 bases). Deletions cut 3 bases from V and 7 bases from J, with 6 bases between. Germline assignment: CDR1 KGHSH and CDR2 LQKENI. This CDR3 is 11 amino acids long. The CDR3 sequence is CASSPGGTQYF. The CDR3 region has the DNA TGTGCCAGCTCACCCGGGGGGACCCAGTACTTC.

J is TRBJ2-2 and V is TRBV29-1, with 10 bases aligning to TRBD1. There are 15 residues in the CDR3. V shed 7 bases and J 5 bases; nucleotides not matched to a gene: 10. Germline CDR1 reads SQVTM; CDR2 reads ANQGSEA. CDR3 sequence: CSAVVRDRGTGELFF. CDR3 in DNA: TGCAGCGCCGTGGTCCGGGACAGGGGTACCGGGGAGCTGTTTTTT.

The J gene is TRBJ1-1, the V gene TRBV6-1; 12 bases are shared with TRBD1. CDR3 size: 15 residues. The germline CDR1 and CDR2 sequences are MNHNS and SASEGT. The V segment lost 2 bases and the J segment 7 bases; nucleotides outside the gene matches: 5. The CDR3 spells CASSEPGQGAIEAFF. The CDR3 coding sequence is TGTGCCAGCAGTGAACCGGGACAGGGGGCTATTGAAGCTTTCTTT.

The table lists this clone with a few counts. V and J are TRBV28 and TRBJ1-1; D is perhaps TRBD1 (6 bases). This CDR3 has 16 residues. V shed 7 bases and J shed 9 bases, with 27 bases lying between them. The germline gives CDR1 MDHEN, CDR2 SYDVKM. CDR3 in DNA: TGTGCCAGCAATAATAATGGGGGTGGAGGACAGTCCAAAGCTTTCTTT. It yields the protein CASNNNGGGGQSKAFF.

This chain joins TRBV6-1 and TRBJ2-5; 10 bases line up with TRBD1. Judging by the DNA end, TRBJ2-7 fits better; the J call may be wrong. Germline V CDR1 and CDR2: MNHNS, SASEGT. The CDR3 runs 15 residues. The CDR3 here is CASSIDGTGVYEQYF. CDR3 in DNA: TGTGCCAGCAGTATCGACGGGACAGGGGTATACGAGCAGTACTTC.

J is TRBJ2-5 and V is TRBV19; D unclear. The germline CDR1 and CDR2 sequences are LNHDA and SQIVND (reference sequence). The CDR3 covers 15 residues. V dropped 1 base and J dropped 1 base, with 10 bases sitting between them. The CDR3 nucleotides read TGTGCCAGTAGTATAGTCGGCGGAAGCCAAGAGACCCAGTACTTC. As protein: CASSIVGGSQETQYF.

This clone showed up just a few times. The genes are TRBV9 and TRBJ2-2, with TRBD1 matching 9 bases. CDR3 length: 15 amino acids. J lost 6 bases, V lost 7 bases, and 10 bases had no gene match. Germline assignment: CDR1 SGDLS and CDR2 YYNGEE. The CDR3 coding sequence is TGTGCCAGCGCGCCCAGACAGGGGGAGGCCGGGGAGCTGTTTTTT. This sequence encodes CASAPRQGEAGELFF.

The CDR3 sequence: CATGLATDEQYF. The CDR3 bases are TGTGCCACCGGACTAGCGACCGACGAGCAGTACTTC. The chain recombines TRBV28 with TRBJ2-7, with TRBD2 matching 9 bases. The CDR3 contains 12 residues. With 10 bases clipped from V and 5 bases from J, the junction kept 6 bases outside the gene matches. Germline lookup yields CDR1 MDHEN and CDR2 SYDVKM. Full variable domain (rest looked up from reference TRBV28 and TRBJ2-7): DVKVTQSSRYLVKRTGEKVFLECVQDMDHENMFWYRQDPGLGLRLIYFSYDVKMKEKGDIPEGYSVSREKKERFSLILESASTNQTSMYLCATGLATDEQYFGPGTRLTVT.

The genes are TRBV27 and TRBJ2-1; 7 nucleotides line up with TRBD2. Germline V lookup: CDR1 MNHEY, CDR2 SMNVEV (reference sequence). The CDR3 contains 16 residues. Trimming at V came to 3 bases and at J to 5 bases, leaving 10 bases not matched to a gene. CDR3: CASSLAPVGGDNEQFF. CDR3 coding DNA: TGTGCCAGCAGTTTGGCCCCGGTGGGAGGGGACAATGAGCAGTTCTTC.

The rearrangement links TRBV5-1 to TRBJ1-1; possibly TRBD1 for D (5 bases). V gave up 3 bases and J gave up 1 base, with 10 bases separating them. Germline V gene data show CDR1 as SGHRS and CDR2 as YFSETQ. The CDR3 totals 14 residues. The CDR3 here is CASSSRGENTEAFF. CDR3 coding DNA: TGCGCCAGCAGCTCCCGGGGGGAGAACACTGAAGCTTTCTTT.

J is TRBJ2-1 and V is TRBV6-4, with 7 positions matching TRBD2. The CDR3 length is 15 residues. The junction had 8 bases not matched to a gene; V was cut back by 5 bases and J by 4 bases. The germline V gene has CDR1 MRHNA and CDR2 SNTAGT. CDR3 coding DNA: TGTGCCAGCAGTTCATCAGCGGGGCAATACAATGAGCAGTTCTTC. It is translated as CASSSSAGQYNEQFF.

This clone appeared once. V is TRBV5-5 and J is TRBJ2-7, with 8 nucleotides matching TRBD2. With V trimmed by 4 bases and J by 4 bases, 13 bases remained unmatched. The CDR3 runs to 16 residues. Germline V gives CDR1 SGHKS, CDR2 YYEKEE (reference sequence). Written as DNA, the CDR3 is TGTGCCAGCAGCGGGCACCCGAGGCCGGGAGGGTACGAGCAGTACTTC. Translation gives CASSGHPRPGGYEQYF.

This clone was observed a single time. The chain has TRBV15 and TRBJ1-3; maybe TRBD1 (6 bases). V was pared by 3 bases and J by 3 bases, with 9 bases between. CDR1 is LNHNV and CDR2 is YYDKDF in the germline V gene (reference sequence). This CDR3 has 14 residues. CDR3 DNA sequence: TGTGCCACCAGCAGGGACAGAGATGGAAACACCATATATTTT. Translating it yields CATSRDRDGNTIYF.

Of note for this clone: Its ends do not fully match the called genes, so a read error is possible. The gene calls are TRBV29-1 and TRBJ2-5; no clear D. The CDR3 length is 12 residues. CDR1 is SQVTM, CDR2 ANQGSEA, per germline. Here the CDR3 reads CGVPRSGETQYF. The CDR3 region has the DNA TGCGGCGTTCCCCGATCGGGAGAGACCCAGTACTTC.